Detailed here is one T cell receptor (beta chain). Libraries were prepared by immunoSEQ multiplex PCR; TCRdb keeps only in-frame clonotypes and omits some of them. This table holds 15,000 to 20,000 clones, roughly 80% found once. The entry originates in a study of ipilimumab plus nivolumab after autologous stem cell transplantation. Study-level background: Typical patient got four to six ipilimumab doses and seven to nine nivolumab doses (median). DLBCL patients had primary refractory or relapsed disease.

CDR3 size: 14 residues. Per the germline V gene, CDR1 is MNHEY and CDR2 is SMNVEV (reference sequence). The V and J ends lost 5 bases and 0 bases respectively, with 10 bases between them. Patients received nivolumab 3 mg/kg at weeks 1, 4, 7, 10, then fortnightly to week 26. Sample: PBMCs, taken in a trial of ipilimumab plus nivolumab as post-transplant consolidation. The V call is TRBV27, the J call TRBJ1-1; D is possibly TRBD1 (5 bases). The source is a male donor with diffuse large B-cell lymphoma. The CDR3 region has the DNA TGTGCCAGCAGTGCGCCAGGGATGAACACTGAAGCTTTCTTT. It yields the protein CASSAPGMNTEAFF.